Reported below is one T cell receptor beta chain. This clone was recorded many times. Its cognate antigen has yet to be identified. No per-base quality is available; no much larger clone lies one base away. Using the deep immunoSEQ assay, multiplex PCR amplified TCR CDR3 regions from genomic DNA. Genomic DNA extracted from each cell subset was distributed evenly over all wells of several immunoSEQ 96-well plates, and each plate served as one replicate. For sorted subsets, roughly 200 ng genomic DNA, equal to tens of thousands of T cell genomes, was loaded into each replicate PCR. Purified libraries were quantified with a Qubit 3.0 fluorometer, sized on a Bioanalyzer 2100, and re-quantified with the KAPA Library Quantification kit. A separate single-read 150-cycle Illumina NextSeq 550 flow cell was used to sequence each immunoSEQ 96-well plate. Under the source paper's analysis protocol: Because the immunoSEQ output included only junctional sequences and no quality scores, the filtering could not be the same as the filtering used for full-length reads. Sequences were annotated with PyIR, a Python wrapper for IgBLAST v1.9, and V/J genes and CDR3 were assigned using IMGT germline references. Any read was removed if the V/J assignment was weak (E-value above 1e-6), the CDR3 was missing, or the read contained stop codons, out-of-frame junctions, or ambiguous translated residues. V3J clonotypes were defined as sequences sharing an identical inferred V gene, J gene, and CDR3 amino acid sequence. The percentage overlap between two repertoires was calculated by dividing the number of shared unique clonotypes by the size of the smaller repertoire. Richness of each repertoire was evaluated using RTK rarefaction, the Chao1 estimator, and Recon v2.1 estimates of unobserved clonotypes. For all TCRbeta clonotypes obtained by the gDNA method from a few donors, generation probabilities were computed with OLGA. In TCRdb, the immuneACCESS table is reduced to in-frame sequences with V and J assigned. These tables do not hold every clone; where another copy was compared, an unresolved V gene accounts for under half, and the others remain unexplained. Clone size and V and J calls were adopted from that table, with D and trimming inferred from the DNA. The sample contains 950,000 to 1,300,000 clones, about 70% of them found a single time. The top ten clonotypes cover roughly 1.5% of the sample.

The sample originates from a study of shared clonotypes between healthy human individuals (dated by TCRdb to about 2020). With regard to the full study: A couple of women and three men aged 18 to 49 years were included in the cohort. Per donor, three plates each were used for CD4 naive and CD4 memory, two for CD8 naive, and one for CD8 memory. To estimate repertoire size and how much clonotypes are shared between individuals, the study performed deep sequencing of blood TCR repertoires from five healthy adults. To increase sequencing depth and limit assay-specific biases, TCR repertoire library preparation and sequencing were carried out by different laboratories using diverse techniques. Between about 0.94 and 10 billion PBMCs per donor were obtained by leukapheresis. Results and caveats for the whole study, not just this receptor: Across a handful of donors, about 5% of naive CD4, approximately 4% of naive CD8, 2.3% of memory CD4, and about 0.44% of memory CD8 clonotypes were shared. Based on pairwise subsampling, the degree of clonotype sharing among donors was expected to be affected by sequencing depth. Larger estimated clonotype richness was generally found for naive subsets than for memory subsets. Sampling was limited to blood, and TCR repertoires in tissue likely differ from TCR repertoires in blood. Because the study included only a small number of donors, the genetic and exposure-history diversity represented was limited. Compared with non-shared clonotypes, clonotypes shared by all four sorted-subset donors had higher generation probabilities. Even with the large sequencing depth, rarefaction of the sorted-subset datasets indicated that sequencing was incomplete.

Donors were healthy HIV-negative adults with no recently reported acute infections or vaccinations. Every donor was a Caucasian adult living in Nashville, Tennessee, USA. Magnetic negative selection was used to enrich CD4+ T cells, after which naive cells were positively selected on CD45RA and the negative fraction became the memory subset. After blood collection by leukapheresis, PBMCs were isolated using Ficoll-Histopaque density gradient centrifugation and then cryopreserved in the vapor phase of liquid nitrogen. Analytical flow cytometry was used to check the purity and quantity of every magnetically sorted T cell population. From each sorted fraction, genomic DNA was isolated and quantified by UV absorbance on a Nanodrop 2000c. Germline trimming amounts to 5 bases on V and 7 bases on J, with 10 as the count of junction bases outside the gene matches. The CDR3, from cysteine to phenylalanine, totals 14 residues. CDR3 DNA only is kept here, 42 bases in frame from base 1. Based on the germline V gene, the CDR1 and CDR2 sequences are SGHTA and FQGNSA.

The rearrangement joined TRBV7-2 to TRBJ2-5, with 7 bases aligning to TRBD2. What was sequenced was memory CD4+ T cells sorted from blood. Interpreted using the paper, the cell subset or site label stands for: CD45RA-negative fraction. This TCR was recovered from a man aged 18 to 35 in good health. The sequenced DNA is TGTGCCAGCAGCAATAGCGGGTGGAGGCGGACCCAGTACTTC. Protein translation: CASSNSGWRRTQYF. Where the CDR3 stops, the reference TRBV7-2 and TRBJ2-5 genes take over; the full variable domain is GAGVSQSPSNKVTEKGKDVELRCDPISGHTALYWYRQSLGQGLEFLIYFQGNSAPDKSGLPSDRFSAERTGGSVSTLTIQRTQQEDSAVYLCASSNSGWRRTQYFGPGTRLLVL.